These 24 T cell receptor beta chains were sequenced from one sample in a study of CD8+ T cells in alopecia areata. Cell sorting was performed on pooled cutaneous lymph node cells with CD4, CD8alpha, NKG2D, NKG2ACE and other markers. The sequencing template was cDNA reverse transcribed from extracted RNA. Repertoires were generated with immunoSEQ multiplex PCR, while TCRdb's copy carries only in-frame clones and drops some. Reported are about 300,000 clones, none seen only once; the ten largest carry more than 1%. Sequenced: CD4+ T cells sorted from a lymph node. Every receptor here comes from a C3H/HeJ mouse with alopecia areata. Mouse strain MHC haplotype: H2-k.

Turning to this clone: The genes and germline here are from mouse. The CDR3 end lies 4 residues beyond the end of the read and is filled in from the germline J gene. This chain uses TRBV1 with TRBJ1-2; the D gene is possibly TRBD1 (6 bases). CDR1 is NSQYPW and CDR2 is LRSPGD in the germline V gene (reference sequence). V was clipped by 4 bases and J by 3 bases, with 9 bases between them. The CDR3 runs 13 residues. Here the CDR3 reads CTCSESGDSDYTF. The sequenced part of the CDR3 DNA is TGCACCTGCAGTGAGTCAGGGGACTCC.

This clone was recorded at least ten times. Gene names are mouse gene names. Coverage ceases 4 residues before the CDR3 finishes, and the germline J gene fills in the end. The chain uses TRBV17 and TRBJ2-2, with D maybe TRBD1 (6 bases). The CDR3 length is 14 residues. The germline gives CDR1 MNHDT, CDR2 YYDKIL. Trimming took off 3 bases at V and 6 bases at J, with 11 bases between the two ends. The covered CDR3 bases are TGTGCTAGCAGTAGTGAAGAGGGGGCCGGG. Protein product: CASSSEEGAG. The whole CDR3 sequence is CASSSEEGAGQLYF. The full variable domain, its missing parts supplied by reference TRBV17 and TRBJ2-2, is DTTVKQNPRYKLARVGKPVNLICSQTMNHDTMYWYQKKPNQAPKLLLFYYDKILNREADTFEKFQSSRPNNSFCSLYIGSAGLEYSAMYLCASSSEEGAGQLYFGEGSKLTVL.

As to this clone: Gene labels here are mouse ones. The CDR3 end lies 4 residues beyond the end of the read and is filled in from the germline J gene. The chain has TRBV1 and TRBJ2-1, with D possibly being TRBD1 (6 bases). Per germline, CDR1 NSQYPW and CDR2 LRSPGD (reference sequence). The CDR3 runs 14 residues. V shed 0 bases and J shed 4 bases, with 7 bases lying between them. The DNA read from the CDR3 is TGCACCTGCAGTGCAGACGACAGGTATGCT. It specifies CTCSADDRYA. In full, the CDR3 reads CTCSADDRYAEQFF.

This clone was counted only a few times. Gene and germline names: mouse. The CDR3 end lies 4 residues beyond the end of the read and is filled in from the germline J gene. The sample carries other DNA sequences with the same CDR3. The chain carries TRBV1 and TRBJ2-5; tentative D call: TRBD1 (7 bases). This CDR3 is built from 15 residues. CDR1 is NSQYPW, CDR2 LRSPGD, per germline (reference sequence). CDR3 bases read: TGCACCTGCAGTGCAGATAGAGGGGGCGGAGAC. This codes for CTCSADRGGGD. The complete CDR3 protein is CTCSADRGGGDTQYF.

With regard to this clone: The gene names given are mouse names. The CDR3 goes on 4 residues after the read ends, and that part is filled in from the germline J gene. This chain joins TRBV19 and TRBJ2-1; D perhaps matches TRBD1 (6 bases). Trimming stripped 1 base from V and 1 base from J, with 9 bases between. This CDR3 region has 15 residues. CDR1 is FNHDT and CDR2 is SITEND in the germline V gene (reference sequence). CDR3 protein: CASSIKGVNYAEQFF. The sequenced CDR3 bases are TGTGCCAGCAGTATAAAGGGGGTGAACTATGCT.

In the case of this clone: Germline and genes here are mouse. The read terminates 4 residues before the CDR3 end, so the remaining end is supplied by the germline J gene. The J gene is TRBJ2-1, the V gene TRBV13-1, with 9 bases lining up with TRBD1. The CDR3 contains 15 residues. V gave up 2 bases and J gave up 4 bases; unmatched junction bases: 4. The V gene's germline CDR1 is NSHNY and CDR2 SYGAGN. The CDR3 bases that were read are TGTGCCAGCAGTGACCGGGACAGGGCTTATGCT. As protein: CASSDRDRAYA. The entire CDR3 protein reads CASSDRDRAYAEQFF.

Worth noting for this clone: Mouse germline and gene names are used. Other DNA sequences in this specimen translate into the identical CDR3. Here the CDR3 reads CASSLTGGASYEQYF. The CDR3 bases that were read are TGTGCCAGCAGTCTGACTGGGGGGGCCTCCTAT. This chain uses TRBV19 with TRBJ2-7; 12 bases map to TRBD2. The read ends 4 residues shy of where the CDR3 ends; the end is completed using the germline J gene. Trimming at V came to 4 bases and at J to 0 bases, leaving 2 bases not matched to a gene. This CDR3 is 15 amino acids long. CDR1 is FNHDT and CDR2 is SITEND in the germline V gene (reference sequence).

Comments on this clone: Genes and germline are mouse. This CDR3 is CASSRDSLYEQYF. The CDR3 DNA, read in part, is TGTGCCAGCAGTCGGGACAGTCTCTAT. This rearrangement joins TRBV19 to TRBJ2-7, with 7 bases that match TRBD1. Read data end 4 residues before the CDR3 end; the end is taken from the germline J gene. The V gene end was trimmed by 4 bases and the J gene end by 3 bases; junction bases not matched to a gene: 4. CDR1 is FNHDT and CDR2 is SITEND in the germline V gene (reference sequence). The CDR3 loop spans 13 amino acids.

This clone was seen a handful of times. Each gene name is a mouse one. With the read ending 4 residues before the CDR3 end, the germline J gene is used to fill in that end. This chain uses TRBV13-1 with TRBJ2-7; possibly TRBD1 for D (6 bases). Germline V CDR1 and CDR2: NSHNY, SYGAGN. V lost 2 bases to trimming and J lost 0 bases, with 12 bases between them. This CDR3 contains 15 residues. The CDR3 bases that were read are TGTGCCAGCAGTGAAAATGGACAGCCCTCCTAT. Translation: CASSENGQPSY. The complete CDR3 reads CASSENGQPSYEQYF.

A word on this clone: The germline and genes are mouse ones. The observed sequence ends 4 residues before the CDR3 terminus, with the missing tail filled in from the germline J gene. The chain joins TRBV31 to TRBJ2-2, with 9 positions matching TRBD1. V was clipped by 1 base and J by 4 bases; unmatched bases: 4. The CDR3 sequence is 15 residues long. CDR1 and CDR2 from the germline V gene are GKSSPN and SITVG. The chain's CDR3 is CAWSPGTGFTGQLYF. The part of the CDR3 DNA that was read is TGTGCCTGGAGTCCCGGGACAGGGTTCACCGGG.

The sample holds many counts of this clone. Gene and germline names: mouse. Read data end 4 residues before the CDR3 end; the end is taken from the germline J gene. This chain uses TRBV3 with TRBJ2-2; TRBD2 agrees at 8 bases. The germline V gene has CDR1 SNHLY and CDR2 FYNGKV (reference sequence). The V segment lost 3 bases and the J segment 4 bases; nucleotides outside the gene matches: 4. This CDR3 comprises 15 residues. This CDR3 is CASSFGGEATGQLYF. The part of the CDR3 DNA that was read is TGTGCCAGCAGCTTTGGGGGGGAGGCCACCGGG. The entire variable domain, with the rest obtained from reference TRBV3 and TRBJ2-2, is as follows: GPKVLQIPSHQIIDMGQMVTLNCDPVSNHLYFYWYKQILGQQMEFLVNFYNGKVMEKSKLFKDQFSVERPDGSYFTLKIQPTALEDSAVYFCASSFGGEATGQLYFGEGSKLTVL.

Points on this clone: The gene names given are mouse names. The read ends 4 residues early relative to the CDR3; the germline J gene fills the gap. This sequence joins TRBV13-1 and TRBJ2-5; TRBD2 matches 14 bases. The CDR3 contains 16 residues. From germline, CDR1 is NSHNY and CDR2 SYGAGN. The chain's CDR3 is CASSGGLGGRRDTQYF. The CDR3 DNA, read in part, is TGTGCCAGCAGTGGGGGACTGGGGGGGCGCAGAGAC.

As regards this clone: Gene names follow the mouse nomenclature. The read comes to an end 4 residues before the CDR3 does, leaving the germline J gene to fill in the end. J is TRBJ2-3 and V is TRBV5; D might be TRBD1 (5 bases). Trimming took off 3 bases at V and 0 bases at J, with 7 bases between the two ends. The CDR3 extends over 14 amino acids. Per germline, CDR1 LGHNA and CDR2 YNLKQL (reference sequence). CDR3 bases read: TGTGCCAGCAGCCACGGACAAAGTGCAGAA. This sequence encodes CASSHGQSAE. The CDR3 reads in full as CASSHGQSAETLYF.

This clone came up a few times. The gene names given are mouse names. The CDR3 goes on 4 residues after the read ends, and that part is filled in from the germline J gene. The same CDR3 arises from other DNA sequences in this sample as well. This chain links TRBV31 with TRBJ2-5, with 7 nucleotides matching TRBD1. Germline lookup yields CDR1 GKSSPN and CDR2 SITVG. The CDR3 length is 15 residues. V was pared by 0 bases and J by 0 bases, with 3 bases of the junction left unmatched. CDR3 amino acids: CAWSLPRGNQDTQYF. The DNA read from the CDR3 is TGTGCCTGGAGTCTACCCAGGGGGAACCAAGAC.

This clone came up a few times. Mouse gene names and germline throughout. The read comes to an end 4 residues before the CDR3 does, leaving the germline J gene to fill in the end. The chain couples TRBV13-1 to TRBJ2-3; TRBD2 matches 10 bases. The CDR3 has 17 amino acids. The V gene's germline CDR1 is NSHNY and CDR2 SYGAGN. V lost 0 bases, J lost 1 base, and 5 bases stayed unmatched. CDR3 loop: CASSDGWGGAGAETLYF. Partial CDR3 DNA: TGTGCCAGCAGTGATGGCTGGGGGGGCGCCGGTGCAGAA.

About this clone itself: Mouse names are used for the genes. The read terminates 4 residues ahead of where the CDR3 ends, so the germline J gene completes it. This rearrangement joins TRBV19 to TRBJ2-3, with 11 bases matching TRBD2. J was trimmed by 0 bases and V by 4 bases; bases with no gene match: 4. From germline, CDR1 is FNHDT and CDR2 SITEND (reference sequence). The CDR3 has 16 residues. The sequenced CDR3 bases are TGTGCCAGCAGTGGGACTGGGGGTCCTAGTGCAGAA. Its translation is CASSGTGGPSAE. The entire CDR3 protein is CASSGTGGPSAETLYF.

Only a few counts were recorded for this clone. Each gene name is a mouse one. The DNA read from the CDR3 is TGTGCCAGCAGCCATCGGGGGGGCCTTAACCAAGAC. Translation gives CASSHRGGLNQD. The full-length CDR3 reads as CASSHRGGLNQDTQYF. The chain has TRBV5 and TRBJ2-5; the match to TRBD2 covers 8 bases. The read stops 4 residues short of the end of the CDR3; the missing end is completed from the germline J gene. The CDR3 sequence is 16 residues long. The germline V gene has CDR1 LGHNA and CDR2 YNLKQL (reference sequence). The trim removed 3 bases at V and 0 bases at J, leaving 5 bases unmatched.

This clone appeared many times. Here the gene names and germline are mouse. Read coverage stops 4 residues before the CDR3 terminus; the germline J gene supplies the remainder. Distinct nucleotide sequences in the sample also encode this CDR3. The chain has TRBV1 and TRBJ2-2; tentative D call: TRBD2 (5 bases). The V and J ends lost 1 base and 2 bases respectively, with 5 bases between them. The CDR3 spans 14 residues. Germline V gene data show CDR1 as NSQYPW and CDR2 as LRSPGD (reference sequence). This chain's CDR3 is CTCSAVGNTGQLYF. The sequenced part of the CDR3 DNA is TGCACCTGCAGTGCAGTGGGGAACACCGGG.

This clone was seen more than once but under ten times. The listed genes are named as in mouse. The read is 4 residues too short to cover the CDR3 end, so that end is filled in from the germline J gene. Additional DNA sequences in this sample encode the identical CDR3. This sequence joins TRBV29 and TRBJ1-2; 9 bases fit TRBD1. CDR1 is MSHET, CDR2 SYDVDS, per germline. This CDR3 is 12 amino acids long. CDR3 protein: CASKTGGSDYTF. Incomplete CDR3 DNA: TGTGCTAGCAAGACAGGGGGGTCC.

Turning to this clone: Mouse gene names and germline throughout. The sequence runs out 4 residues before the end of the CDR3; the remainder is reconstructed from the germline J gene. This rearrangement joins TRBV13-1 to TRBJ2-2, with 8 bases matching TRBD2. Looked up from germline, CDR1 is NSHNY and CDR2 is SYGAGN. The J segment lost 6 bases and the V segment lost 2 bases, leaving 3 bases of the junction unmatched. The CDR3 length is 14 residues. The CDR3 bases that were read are TGTGCCAGCAGTGACTGGGGGGCTCCCGGG. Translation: CASSDWGAPG. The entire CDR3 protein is CASSDWGAPGQLYF.

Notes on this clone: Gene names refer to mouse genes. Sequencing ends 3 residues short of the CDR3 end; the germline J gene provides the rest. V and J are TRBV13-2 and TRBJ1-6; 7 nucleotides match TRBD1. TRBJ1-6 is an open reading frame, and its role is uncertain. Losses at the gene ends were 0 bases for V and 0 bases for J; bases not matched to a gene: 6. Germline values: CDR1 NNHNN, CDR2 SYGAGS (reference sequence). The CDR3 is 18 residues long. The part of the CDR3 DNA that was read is TGTGCCAGCGGTGATGCGAGAGGGGGCACTTCCTATAATTCGCCC. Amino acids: CASGDARGGTSYNSP. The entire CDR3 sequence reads CASGDARGGTSYNSPLYF.

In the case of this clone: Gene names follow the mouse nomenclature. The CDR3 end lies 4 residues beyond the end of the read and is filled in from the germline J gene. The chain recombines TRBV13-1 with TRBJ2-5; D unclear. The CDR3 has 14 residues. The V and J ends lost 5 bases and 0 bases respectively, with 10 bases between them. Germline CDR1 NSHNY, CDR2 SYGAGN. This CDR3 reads CASSDTINQDTQYF. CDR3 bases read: TGTGCCAGCAGCGACACCATTAACCAAGAC.

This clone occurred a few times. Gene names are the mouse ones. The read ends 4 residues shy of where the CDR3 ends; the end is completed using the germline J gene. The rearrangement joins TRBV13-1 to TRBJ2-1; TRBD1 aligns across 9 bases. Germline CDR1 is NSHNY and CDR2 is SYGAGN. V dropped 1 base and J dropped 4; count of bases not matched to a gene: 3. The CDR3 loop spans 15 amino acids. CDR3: CASSDMGQGYAEQFF. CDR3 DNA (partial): TGTGCCAGCAGTGATATGGGACAGGGATATGCT.

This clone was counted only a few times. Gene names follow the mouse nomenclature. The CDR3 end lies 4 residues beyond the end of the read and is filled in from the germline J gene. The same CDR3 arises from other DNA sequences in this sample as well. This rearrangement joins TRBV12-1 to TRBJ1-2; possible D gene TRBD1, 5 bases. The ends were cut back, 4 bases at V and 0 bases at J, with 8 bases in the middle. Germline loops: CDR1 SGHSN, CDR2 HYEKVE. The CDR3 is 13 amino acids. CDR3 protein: CASSLTANSDYTF. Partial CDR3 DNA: TGTGCCAGCTCCTTGACAGCAAACTCC. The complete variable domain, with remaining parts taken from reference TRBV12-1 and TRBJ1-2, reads DSGVVQSPRHIIKEKGGRSVLTCIPISGHSNVVWYQQTLGKELKFLIQHYEKVERDKGFLPSRFSVQQFDDYHSEMNMSALELEDSAMYFCASSLTANSDYTFGSGTRLLVI.